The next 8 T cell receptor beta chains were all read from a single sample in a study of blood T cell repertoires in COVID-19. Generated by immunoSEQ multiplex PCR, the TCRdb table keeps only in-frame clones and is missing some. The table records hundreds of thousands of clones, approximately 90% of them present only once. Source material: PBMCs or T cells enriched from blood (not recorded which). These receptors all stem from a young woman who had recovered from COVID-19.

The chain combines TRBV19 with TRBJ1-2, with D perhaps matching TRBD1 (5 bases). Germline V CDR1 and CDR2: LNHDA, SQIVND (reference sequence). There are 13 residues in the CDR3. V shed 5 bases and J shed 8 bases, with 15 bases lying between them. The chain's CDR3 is CASSAQGLGGYTF. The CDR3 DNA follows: TGTGCCAGTAGTGCTCAGGGTTTGGGAGGCTACACCTTC.

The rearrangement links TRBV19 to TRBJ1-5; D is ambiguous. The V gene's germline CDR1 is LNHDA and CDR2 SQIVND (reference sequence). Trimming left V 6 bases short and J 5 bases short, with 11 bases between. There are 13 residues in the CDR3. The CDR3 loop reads CASRHDQDQPQHF. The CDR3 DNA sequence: TGTGCCAGTAGGCACGACCAGGATCAGCCCCAGCATTTT.

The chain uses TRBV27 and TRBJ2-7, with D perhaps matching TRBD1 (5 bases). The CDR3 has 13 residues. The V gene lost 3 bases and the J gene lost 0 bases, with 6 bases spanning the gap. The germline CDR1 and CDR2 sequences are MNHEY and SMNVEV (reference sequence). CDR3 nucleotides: TGTGCCAGCAGTTTTGGGGCCTCCTACGAGCAGTACTTC. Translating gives CASSFGASYEQYF.

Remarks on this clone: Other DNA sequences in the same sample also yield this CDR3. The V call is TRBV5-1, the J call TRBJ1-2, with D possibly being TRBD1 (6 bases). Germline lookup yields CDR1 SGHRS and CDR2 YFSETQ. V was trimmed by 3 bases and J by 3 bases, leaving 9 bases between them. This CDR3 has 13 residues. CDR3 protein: CASSSQGDYGYTF. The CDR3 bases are TGCGCCAGCAGCTCACAGGGTGACTATGGCTACACCTTC.

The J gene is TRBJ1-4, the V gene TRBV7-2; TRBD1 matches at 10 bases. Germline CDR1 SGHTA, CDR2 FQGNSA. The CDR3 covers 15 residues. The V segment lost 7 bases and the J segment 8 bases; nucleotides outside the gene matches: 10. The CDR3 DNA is TGTGCCAGCACCCAAAGGACAGGGGGAATAGAAAAACTGTTTTTT. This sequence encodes CASTQRTGGIEKLFF.

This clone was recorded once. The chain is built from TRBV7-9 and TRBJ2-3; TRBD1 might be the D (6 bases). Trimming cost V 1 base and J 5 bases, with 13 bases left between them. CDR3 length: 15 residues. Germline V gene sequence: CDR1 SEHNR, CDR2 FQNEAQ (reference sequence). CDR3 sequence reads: CASSLVTGIGDTQYF. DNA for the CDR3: TGTGCCAGCAGCTTAGTCACAGGGATTGGAGATACGCAGTATTTT.

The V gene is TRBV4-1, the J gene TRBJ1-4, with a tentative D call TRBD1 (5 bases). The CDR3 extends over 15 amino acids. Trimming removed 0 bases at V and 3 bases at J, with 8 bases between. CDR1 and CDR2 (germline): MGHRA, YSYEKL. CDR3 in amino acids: CASSQDPGANEKLFF. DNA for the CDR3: TGCGCCAGCAGCCAAGATCCGGGGGCTAATGAAAAACTGTTTTTT.

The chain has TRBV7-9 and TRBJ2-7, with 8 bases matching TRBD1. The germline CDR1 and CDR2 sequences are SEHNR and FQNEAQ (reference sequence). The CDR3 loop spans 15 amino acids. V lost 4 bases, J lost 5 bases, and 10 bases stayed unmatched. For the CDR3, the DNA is TGTGCCAGCAGCTCTCCGACAGGGGAGATCCACGAGCAGTACTTC. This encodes CASSSPTGEIHEQYF.